The 9 T cell receptor beta chains presented below share a single source sample, sequenced in a study of cytomegalovirus exposure and HLA in healthy donors. With 60 Vbeta and 13 Jbeta primers, the PCR was carried out. Sequencing used immunoSEQ multiplex PCR; TCRdb keeps in-frame clones, though not all of them. The profile shows approximately 78,000 clones, 66% of them singletons. Sequencing used PBMCs. The receptors originated from a man in his forties in good health and CMV-seropositive.

This clone has more than one count but fewer than ten. This sequence joins TRBV15 and TRBJ1-2, with TRBD1 as a possible D gene (6 bases). CDR3 length: 14 amino acids. Germline CDR1 LNHNV, CDR2 YYDKDF (reference sequence). V was clipped by 5 bases and J by 6 bases, with 16 bases between them. The CDR3 DNA is TGTGCCACCAGCGCCTCAAACAGGGATGATGGCTACACCTTC. Translating gives CATSASNRDDGYTF.

The rearrangement links TRBV6-1 to TRBJ2-2, with D uncertain. This CDR3 is 14 amino acids long. CDR1 and CDR2 from the germline V gene are MNHNS and SASEGT. V dropped 3 bases and J dropped 0 bases, with 5 bases sitting between them. CDR3 sequence reads: CASSDRTNTGELFF. Here the CDR3 DNA reads TGTGCCAGCAGTGACAGGACGAACACCGGGGAGCTGTTTTTT.

This clone came up a few times. This chain uses TRBV6-5 with TRBJ2-6, with D possibly matching TRBD1 (5 bases). V gave up 8 bases and J gave up 2 bases, with 10 bases separating them. CDR3 size: 14 residues. Germline CDR1 is MNHEY and CDR2 is SVGAGI. The CDR3 reads CASSLGAGANVLTF. The DNA for the CDR3 is TGTGCCAGCTCTCTAGGGGCTGGGGCCAACGTCCTGACTTTC.

This chain joins TRBV4-1 and TRBJ1-6, with unresolved D. Trimming took 1 base from V and 2 from J, leaving 6 bases between them. Looked up from germline, CDR1 is MGHRA and CDR2 is YSYEKL. CDR3 size: 15 residues. In nucleotides, the CDR3 is TGCGCCAGCAGCCAAGTGCGTCCCTATAATTCACCCCTCCACTTT. Protein: CASSQVRPYNSPLHF.

This clone occurred a few times. This CDR3 is CASSSPGFPETQYF. CDR3 DNA sequence: TGTGCCAGCAGCTCCCCCGGGTTTCCAGAGACCCAGTACTTC. The V gene is TRBV7-8, the J gene TRBJ2-5; D gene unclear. This CDR3 is built from 14 residues. The germline gives CDR1 SGHVS, CDR2 FQNEAQ. Trimming removed 4 bases at V and 4 bases at J, with 13 bases between.

The gene calls are TRBV27 and TRBJ1-1; D possibly corresponds to TRBD1 (5 bases). The CDR3 consists of 13 residues. V shed 11 bases and J shed 1 base, with 14 bases lying between them. Germline V gives CDR1 MNHEY, CDR2 SMNVEV (reference sequence). The CDR3 DNA reads TGTGCCCCCGGCAGGGCTCGGAACACTGAAGCTTTCTTT. It translates to CAPGRARNTEAFF.

This clone was observed a handful of times. The chain combines TRBV2 with TRBJ2-2; D perhaps matches TRBD2 (6 bases). This CDR3 is 15 amino acids long. In germline, CDR1 is SNHLY, CDR2 FYNNEI. Between the trimmed V and J ends, which lost 4 bases and 1 base, there was a span of 10 bases. The CDR3 region is CASSAVRGNTGELFF. CDR3 DNA sequence: TGTGCCAGCAGTGCGGTGCGGGGGAACACCGGGGAGCTGTTTTTT.

This chain uses TRBV11-2 with TRBJ2-5, with D possibly TRBD1 on 5 matching bases. The J call may be wrong; the DNA end is better matched by TRBJ2-7. CDR1 and CDR2 from the germline V gene are SGHAT and FQNNGV. The CDR3 covers 14 residues. CDR3 DNA sequence: TGTGCCAGCAGCTTTTGGGGCGGCCCCTACGAGCAGTACTTC. Encoded protein: CASSFWGGPYEQYF.

CDR3: CASRFGETQYF. CDR3 nucleotides: TGTGCCAGCAGATTCGGGGAGACCCAGTACTTC. V is TRBV21-1 and J is TRBJ2-5; the listed D gene, TRBD2, was not tested against the DNA. TRBV21-1 is termed a pseudogene. The CDR3 runs 11 residues.